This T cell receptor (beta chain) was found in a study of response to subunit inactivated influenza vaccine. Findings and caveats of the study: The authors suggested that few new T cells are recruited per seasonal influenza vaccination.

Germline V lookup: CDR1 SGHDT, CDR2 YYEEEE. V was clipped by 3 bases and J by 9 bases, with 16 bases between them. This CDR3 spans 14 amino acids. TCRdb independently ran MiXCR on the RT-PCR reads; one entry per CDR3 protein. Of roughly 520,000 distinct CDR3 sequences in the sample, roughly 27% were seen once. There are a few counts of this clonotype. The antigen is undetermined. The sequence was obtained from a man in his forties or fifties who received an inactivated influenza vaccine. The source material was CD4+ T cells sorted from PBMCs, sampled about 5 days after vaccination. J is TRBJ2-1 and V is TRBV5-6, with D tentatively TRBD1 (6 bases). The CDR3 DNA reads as TGTGCCAGCAGCTGGGGGACAAGAAACAGTGAGCAGTTCTTC. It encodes CASSWGTRNSEQFF.